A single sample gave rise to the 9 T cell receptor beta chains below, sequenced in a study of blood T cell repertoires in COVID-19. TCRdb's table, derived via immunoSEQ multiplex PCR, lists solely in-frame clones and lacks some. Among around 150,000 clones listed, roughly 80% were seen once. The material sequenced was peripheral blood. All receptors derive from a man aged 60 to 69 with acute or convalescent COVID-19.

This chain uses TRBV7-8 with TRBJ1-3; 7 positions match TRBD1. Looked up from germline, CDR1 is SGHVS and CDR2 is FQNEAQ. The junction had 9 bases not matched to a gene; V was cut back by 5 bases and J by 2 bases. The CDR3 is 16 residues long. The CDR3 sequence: CASSMRDRVTGNTIYF. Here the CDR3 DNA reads TGTGCCAGCAGCATGAGAGACAGGGTGACTGGAAACACCATATATTTT. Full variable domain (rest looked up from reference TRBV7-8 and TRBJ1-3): GAGVSQSPRYKVAKRGQDVALRCDPISGHVSLFWYQQALGQGPEFLTYFQNEAQLDKSGLPSDRFFAERPEGSVSTLKIQRTQQEDSAVYLCASSMRDRVTGNTIYFGEGSWLTVV.

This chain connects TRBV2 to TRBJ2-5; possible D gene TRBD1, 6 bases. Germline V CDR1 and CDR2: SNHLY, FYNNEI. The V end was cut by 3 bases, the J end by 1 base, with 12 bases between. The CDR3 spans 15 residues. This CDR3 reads CASSDSGTPQETQYF. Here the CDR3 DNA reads TGTGCCAGCAGTGATTCCGGGACACCCCAAGAGACCCAGTACTTC.

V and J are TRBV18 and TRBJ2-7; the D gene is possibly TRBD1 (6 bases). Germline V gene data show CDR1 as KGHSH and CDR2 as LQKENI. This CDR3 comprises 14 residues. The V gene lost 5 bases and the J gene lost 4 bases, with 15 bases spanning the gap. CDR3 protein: CASSLQGSPYEQYF. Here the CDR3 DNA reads TGTGCCAGCTCATTACAGGGTTCACCATACGAGCAGTACTTC.

CDR3 residues: CASSGDRVDEQYF. The CDR3 bases are TGTGCCAGCAGCGGAGACAGGGTTGACGAGCAGTACTTC. This chain joins TRBV2 and TRBJ2-7, with TRBD1 matching over 7 bases. This CDR3 is 13 amino acids long. Germline loops: CDR1 SNHLY, CDR2 FYNNEI. Trimming cost V 6 bases and J 5 bases; bases outside gene matches: 7. Full variable domain (rest looked up from reference TRBV2 and TRBJ2-7): EPEVTQTPSHQVTQMGQEVILRCVPISNHLYFYWYRQILGQKVEFLVSFYNNEISEKSEIFDDQFSVERPDGSNFTLKIRSTKLEDSAMYFCASSGDRVDEQYFGPGTRLTVT.

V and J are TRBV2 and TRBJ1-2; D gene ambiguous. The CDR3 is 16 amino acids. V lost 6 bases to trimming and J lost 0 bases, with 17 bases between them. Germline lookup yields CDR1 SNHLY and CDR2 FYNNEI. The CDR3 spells CASRFRRQSSNYGYTF. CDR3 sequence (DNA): TGTGCCAGCAGATTTCGGCGGCAGAGCTCTAACTATGGCTACACCTTC.

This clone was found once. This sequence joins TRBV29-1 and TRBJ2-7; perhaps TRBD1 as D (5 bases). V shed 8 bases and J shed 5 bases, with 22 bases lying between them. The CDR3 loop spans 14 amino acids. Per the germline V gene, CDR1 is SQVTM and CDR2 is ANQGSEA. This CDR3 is CSISGRGQIHEQYF. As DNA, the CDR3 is TGCAGCATATCAGGAAGGGGCCAAATCCACGAGCAGTACTTC.

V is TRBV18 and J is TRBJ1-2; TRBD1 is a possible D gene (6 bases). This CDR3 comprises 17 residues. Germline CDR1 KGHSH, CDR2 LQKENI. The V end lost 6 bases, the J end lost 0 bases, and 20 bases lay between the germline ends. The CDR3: CASSPPGHRITNYGYTF. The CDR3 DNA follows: TGTGCCAGCTCTCCCCCGGGACACCGGATAACTAACTATGGCTACACCTTC.

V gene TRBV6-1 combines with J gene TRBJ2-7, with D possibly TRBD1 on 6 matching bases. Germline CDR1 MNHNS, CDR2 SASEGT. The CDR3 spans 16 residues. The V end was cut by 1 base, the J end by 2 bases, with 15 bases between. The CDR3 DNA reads TGTGCCAGCAGTGAAGGGGGGCAGGAGTTACCCTACGAGCAGTACTTC. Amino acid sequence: CASSEGGQELPYEQYF.

The CDR3 spells CASSDGGRGYTF. CDR3 coding DNA: TGTGCCAGCAGCGACGGGGGGAGAGGCTACACCTTC. The J gene is TRBJ1-2, the V gene TRBV6-5, with D perhaps TRBD1 (5 bases). V lost 6 bases and J 8 bases, leaving 13 bases between the germline ends. CDR3 length equals 12 residues. Germline loops: CDR1 MNHEY, CDR2 SVGAGI.